The 5 T cell receptor beta chains listed next were all sequenced from one sample in a study of TIL therapy for anti-PD-1-resistant metastatic lung cancer (dated by TCRdb to about 2021). The time point label corresponds to: pre-treatment sample, taken before nivolumab and TIL therapy. The immunoSEQ v3 hsTCRB kit was used to amplify TCR beta CDR3 regions from genomic DNA through bias-controlled multiplex PCR. The clones in this table, taken by TCRdb from immuneACCESS, are in-frame only. Not every clone is retained; where verified, under half of the shortfall comes from an unresolved V gene, and the cause of the rest is unknown. Present in this sample are 20,000 to 25,000 clones, around 71% of which were seen just once. Under 2% of the sample comes from the top ten. Sequencing used blood, obtained at baseline. The source of these receptors is a person aged 25-85 years with non-small cell lung cancer.

The rearrangement links TRBV2 to TRBJ2-6, with 9 nucleotides matching TRBD1. Trimming cost V 4 bases and J 1 base; bases outside gene matches: 5. The CDR3 covers 17 residues. Germline V gives CDR1 SNHLY, CDR2 FYNNEI. The CDR3: CASSARTGASGANVLTF. The CDR3 DNA is TGTGCCAGCAGTGCCCGGACAGGGGCGTCTGGGGCCAACGTCCTGACTTTC.

In this sample, this clone turned up a few times. The rearrangement uses TRBV10-2 and TRBJ1-4; 7 nucleotides line up with TRBD1. Germline V gives CDR1 WSHSY, CDR2 SAAADI. J lost 6 bases, V lost 0 bases, and 10 bases had no gene match. The length of the CDR3 is 17 residues. CDR3 sequence: CASSESTRGIQYEKLFF. CDR3 in DNA: TGCGCCAGCAGTGAGTCCACCAGGGGGATTCAATATGAAAAACTGTTTTTT.

This clone has just a few counts. J is TRBJ1-2 and V is TRBV18; a weak D match, TRBD1 (5 bases). Germline CDR1 KGHSH, CDR2 LQKENI. Trimming cost V 8 bases and J 2 bases, with 9 bases left between them. The CDR3 contains 12 residues. The DNA for the CDR3 is TGTGCCAGCAAGGAGGGGAACTATGGCTACACCTTC. This gives the protein CASKEGNYGYTF.

In this sample, this clone turned up a few times. The chain joins TRBV11-3 to TRBJ2-5, with TRBD1 matching over 9 bases. V dropped 8 bases and J dropped 4; count of bases not matched to a gene: 8. This CDR3 has 14 residues. Germline-derived CDR1 and CDR2 are SGHNT and YENEEA. DNA for the CDR3: TGTGCCAGCGCGAACAGGGGGCGTGGAGAGACCCAGTACTTC. As protein: CASANRGRGETQYF.

The chain combines TRBV19 with TRBJ2-1; D is possibly TRBD2 (6 bases). Germline V lookup: CDR1 LNHDA, CDR2 SQIVND (reference sequence). The V end lost 6 bases, the J end lost 8 bases, and 17 bases lay between the germline ends. The CDR3 runs 14 residues. Here the CDR3 reads CASSFAQEGDEQFF. CDR3 bases: TGTGCCAGTAGCTTTGCTCAGGAGGGCGATGAGCAGTTCTTC.